This T cell receptor beta chain was recorded in a study of T cells in Graves' hyperthyroidism and ophthalmopathy. Diagnosis relied on clinical symptoms, serum thyroxine and TRAb, thyroid ultrasound and orbital computed tomography. General study points: Before onset, by a median of around six months, the model predicted ophthalmopathy. Appearing also in blood were most of the thyroid clonotypes expanded above 0.001. Stable hyperthyroidism and ophthalmopathy were separated using 13 V-J signatures.

Germline-derived CDR1 and CDR2 are SNHLY and FYNNEI. The CDR3 covers 12 residues. From RNA transcripts, TCR beta CDR3 regions were amplified. During a first-round RT-PCR of the TCR CDR3, the HTBI primer set was used. Using its own MiXCR run on the multiplex PCR reads, TCRdb lists one record per CDR3 protein. Of 35,000 or so distinct CDR3 sequences in the sample, around half were seen once. As to this clonotype: Its specificity is not known. The junction and the germline gene differ at one end; a read error may be behind it.

The chain links TRBV2 to TRBJ2-7; D possibly corresponds to TRBD2 (6 bases). The source is a man aged 35 to 55 with Graves' ophthalmopathy. Sequencing was performed on blood. This chain's CDR3 is CASSDGRASVSF. The DNA for the CDR3 is TGTGCCAGCAGTGATGGCAGGGCTAGCGTATCGTTC. Drawing the rest from reference TRBV2 and TRBJ2-7, the complete variable domain is EPEVTQTPSHQVTQMGQEVILRCVPISNHLYFYWYRQILGQKVEFLVSFYNNEISEKSEIFDDQFSVERPDGSNFTLKIRSTKLEDSAMYFCASSDGRASVSFGPGTRLTVT.